This T cell receptor beta chain was sequenced for a study of T-cell reconstitution after alpha-beta-depleted transplantation in children. Preparation of the TCRbeta library involved a method that used unique molecular identifiers. TCRdb re-derived calls from the PCR reads in MiXCR, one entry per CDR3 protein. The data contain hundreds of thousands of distinct CDR3 sequences, roughly 15% of them seen just once; the ten biggest clones take up roughly 4.8%. Study-wide points: Two months or so post-transplant, alpha-beta T cells reportedly derived from several hundred expanded graft clones. One year post-transplant, T-cell counts and diversity were largely derived from T cells produced anew.

Remarks on this clonotype: Its specificity is unknown.

This sequence originates from a male patient under 18 who had a stem cell transplant for acute lymphoblastic leukemia, so the T cells may come from the graft donor. This material consisted of PBMCs, mostly from graft donor cells, taken 360 days after TCRalphabeta/CD19-depleted stem cell transplant.

The chain's CDR3 is CASSEYTSGRASYNEQFF. For the CDR3, the DNA is TGTGCCAGCAGTGAATATACTAGCGGGAGGGCCTCCTACAATGAGCAGTTCTTC. The V gene is TRBV25-1, the J gene TRBJ2-1, with 13 bases identical to TRBD2. Germline CDR1 and CDR2: MGHDK and SYGVNS. With V trimmed by 0 bases and J by 0 bases, 2 bases remained unmatched. This CDR3 spans 18 amino acids. Full variable domain (missing parts from reference TRBV25-1 and TRBJ2-1): EADIYQTPRYLVIGTGKKITLECSQTMGHDKMYWYQQDPGMELHLIHYSYGVNSTEKGDLSSESTVSRIRTEHFPLTLESARPSHTSQYLCASSEYTSGRASYNEQFFGPGTRLTVL.